This T cell receptor beta chain was retrieved from a study of T cell responses to AZD1222 COVID-19 vaccine (dated by TCRdb to 2020 to 2023). In the study overall: AZD1222 recipients given second doses at about 4 weeks or at about 12 weeks were pooled, since spike-specific TCR depth and breadth were not found to differ between the two schedules. TCR sequencing covered 230 to 250 trial participants: 207 given two doses of AZD1222 and 26 given two doses of MenACWY control vaccine. Trial participants were enrolled by age into 18-55, 56-69 and 70-plus year subgroups, with about 150, 28 and 57 TCR-sequenced participants respectively.

The CDR3 regions of human TCRbeta chains were analyzed by immunosequencing. Concerning the study's data processing: TCRs in the repertoires were matched against a reference library of SARS-CoV-2-specific TCRs that had been generated with the MIRA antigen-specificity platform. Breadth was defined as the fraction of unique TCRs that were SARS-CoV-2-associated, and depth was defined as the fraction of total T cells that were SARS-CoV-2-associated. Using the MIRA data, each spike-specific TCR was assigned both to the spike region to which the TCR was reactive and to a CD4 or CD8 class. Log10-transformed breadth and depth values were compared by one-way ANOVA with Sidak's multiple comparisons tests. TCRdb carries this immuneACCESS record with in-frame sequences only. Its versions omit some clonotypes, under half of them owing to an unresolved V gene in the studies checked, with the rest unexplained. V, J and clone size are those of that table, while D and trimming were read from the DNA. Across this sample there are more than 90,000 clones, with over 75% seen only once. Clones ranked in the top ten supply about 17% of the sample.

V sheds 0 bases and J sheds 4 bases, leaving 8 bases between their ends. CDR1 and CDR2 are read off the germline V gene as SGHRS and YFSETQ. Inclusive of the bounding cysteine and phenylalanine, the CDR3 is 14 residues long. The kept DNA is CDR3 alone, 42 bases in frame from the first base. Here is what the overall study found, with its caveats: CD4 TCRs associated with the vaccine covered the entire spike protein, and the dominant responses were in regions 160-218 and 743-854. The 56-69-year group was small, and its depth increase did not reach significance, likely because of low power. Conclusions about previously exposed vaccinees are limited because only five to seven AZD1222 recipients were SARS-CoV-2 seropositive at baseline. Because no samples from the day 14 peak response were available, repertoires could be characterized only after the peak T cell response. After two AZD1222 doses, spike-specific TCR breadth and depth were significantly higher than at day 0 and than in MenACWY recipients. Reportedly, almost half of the unique spike-specific TCRs recognized epitopes lying outside the regions that are mutated in the B.1.351 and B.1.1.7 variants. Participants were mostly white British and included more females than males, and it was suggested by the authors that clonal diversity may have been underestimated.

The time point label here, explained by the study, means: baseline before first vaccination. The vaccinee samples were drawn from two UK trials, COV001 and COV002, one of which was a single-blind randomized controlled phase 2/3 trial testing AZD1222 (ChAdOx1 nCoV-19) in healthy adults. For TCRbeta chain sequencing, PBMC samples were collected from trial participants at day 0 and at day 28 after the second dose. Concerning this clone: What this receptor recognizes is not known. The record has no base qualities; no much larger clone is one base away.

This receptor chain uses TRBV5-1 and TRBJ1-3; the D gene remains uncertain. The receptor was isolated from an adult in good health. This specimen consisted of peripheral blood, obtained on day 0 of AZD1222 vaccination. For the CDR3, the sequence is CASSLAGIGNTIYF. In nucleotides, the sequence is TGCGCCAGCAGCTTGGCCGGGATAGGAAACACCATATATTTT. This CDR3, with the reference TRBV5-1 and TRBJ1-3 proteins standing in past its ends, gives the full variable domain KAGVTQTPRYLIKTRGQQVTLSCSPISGHRSVSWYQQTPGQGLQFLFEYFSETQRNKGNFPGRFSGRQFSNSRSEMNVSTLELGDSALYLCASSLAGIGNTIYFGEGSWLTVV.